The 30 T cell receptor beta chains given below trace back to one sample, sequenced in a study of cytomegalovirus exposure and HLA in healthy donors. It was with 60 Vbeta and 13 Jbeta primers that the PCR ran. Sequencing used immunoSEQ multiplex PCR; TCRdb keeps in-frame clones, though not all of them. The sample lists fewer than 130,000 clones, 65% to 80% occurring once. Sequences were obtained from PBMCs. These receptor sequences come from a young man in good health and CMV-seropositive.

The rearrangement uses TRBV27 and TRBJ1-1; perhaps TRBD1 as D (5 bases). Trimming left V 2 bases short and J 4 bases short, with 20 bases between. Germline assignment: CDR1 MNHEY and CDR2 SMNVEV (reference sequence). The length of the CDR3 is 17 residues. DNA for the CDR3: TGTGCCAGCAGTTTAGGCTGGAGGTCCAGGGAGGGCACTGAAGCTTTCTTT. It specifies CASSLGWRSREGTEAFF.

The CDR3 region is CASSASDDYEQYF. The CDR3, as DNA: TGTGCCAGCAGTGCGTCAGATGACTACGAGCAGTACTTC. V gene TRBV2 combines with J gene TRBJ2-7; D gene uncertain. Trimming took 4 bases from V and 3 from J, leaving 10 bases between them. Germline V lookup: CDR1 SNHLY, CDR2 FYNNEI. The CDR3 has 13 residues.

V usage is TRBV19 and J usage is TRBJ2-7; 9 bases agree with TRBD1. Germline CDR1 is LNHDA and CDR2 is SQIVND (reference sequence). The ends lost 6 bases at V and 0 bases at J; junction bases unmatched: 12. The CDR3 covers 17 residues. CDR3 nucleotide sequence: TGTGCCAGTAGCACCGGGACAGGGCGGTTTAGCTCCTACGAGCAGTACTTC. This translates into CASSTGTGRFSSYEQYF. The full variable domain, rest sourced from reference TRBV19 and TRBJ2-7, is DGGITQSPKYLFRKEGQNVTLSCEQNLNHDAMYWYRQDPGQGLRLIYYSQIVNDFQKGDIAEGYSVSREKKESFPLTVTSAQKNPTAFYLCASSTGTGRFSSYEQYFGPGTRLTVT.

The chain uses TRBV6-6 and TRBJ1-1, with no clear D. The CDR3 covers 13 residues. Per germline, CDR1 MNHNY and CDR2 SVGAGI (reference sequence). V was cut by 5 bases and J by 0 bases, with 7 bases left in between. The CDR3 is CASSSTVNTEAFF. The CDR3 DNA sequence: TGTGCCAGCAGTAGTACAGTGAACACTGAAGCTTTCTTT.

Points on this clone: This CDR3 is also generated by other DNA sequences in the sample. V is TRBV19 and J is TRBJ2-3, with D hard to call. Germline CDR1 LNHDA, CDR2 SQIVND (reference sequence). The CDR3 has 13 amino acids. The V end lost 3 bases, the J end lost 1 base, and 5 bases lay between the germline ends. In DNA, the CDR3 is TGTGCCAGTAGTATGAGAGGCACAGATACGCAGTATTTT. Amino acid sequence: CASSMRGTDTQYF.

The V gene is TRBV10-3, the J gene TRBJ2-3; D unresolved. V was shortened by 0 bases and J by 5 bases, with 9 bases between the two germline ends. This CDR3 spans 14 amino acids. CDR1 and CDR2 (germline): ENHRY, SYGVKD. The CDR3 DNA reads TGTGCCATCAGTGAGTCGGGTTACAGAGATACGCAGTATTTT. This sequence encodes CAISESGYRDTQYF.

The chain carries TRBV12-5 and TRBJ1-5, with 8 bases matching TRBD1. Germline lookup yields CDR1 LGHNT and CDR2 FRNRAP. V gave up 0 bases and J gave up 6 bases; unmatched junction bases: 4. The CDR3 has 15 amino acids. The CDR3, as DNA: TGTGCTAGTGGTTTGGTAAGCCAGGGGGCTCAGCCCCAGCATTTT. Amino acid sequence: CASGLVSQGAQPQHF.

The V call is TRBV10-1, the J call TRBJ2-7, with D tentatively TRBD2 (7 bases). Germline V gene data show CDR1 as WNHNN and CDR2 as SYGVQD (reference sequence). Trimming took 0 bases from V and 7 from J, leaving 19 bases between them. The CDR3 loop spans 16 amino acids. CDR3 loop: CASSESGGLHLGEQYF. CDR3 DNA sequence: TGCGCCAGCAGTGAGTCCGGGGGGCTACACTTAGGGGAGCAGTACTTC.

This clone was counted many times. This sequence joins TRBV18 and TRBJ2-7, with 7 bases lining up with TRBD1. The V segment lost 5 bases and the J segment 2 bases; nucleotides outside the gene matches: 9. The CDR3 extends over 15 amino acids. Per germline, CDR1 KGHSH and CDR2 LQKENI. CDR3 sequence reads: CASSYGTERTYEQYF. The CDR3 nucleotides are TGTGCCAGCTCATACGGGACAGAGCGGACCTACGAGCAGTACTTC.

The rearrangement uses TRBV2 and TRBJ2-2; 8 bases map to TRBD2. Looked up from germline, CDR1 is SNHLY and CDR2 is FYNNEI. The CDR3 consists of 15 residues. The trim removed 6 bases at V and 6 bases at J, leaving 9 bases unmatched. The CDR3 spells CASRPGGAGAGELFF. The CDR3 DNA is TGTGCCAGCAGACCCGGGGGGGCAGGCGCCGGGGAGCTGTTTTTT.

The chain couples TRBV27 to TRBJ1-1; a possible D gene is TRBD1 (5 bases). This CDR3 spans 11 amino acids. Trimming took off 4 bases at V and 12 bases at J, with 12 bases between the two ends. Germline-derived CDR1 and CDR2 are MNHEY and SMNVEV (reference sequence). The CDR3 sequence is CASSSVGATFF. DNA for the CDR3: TGTGCCAGCAGTTCAGTAGGGGCCACTTTCTTT.

This sequence joins TRBV5-4 and TRBJ2-5; possible D gene TRBD1, 6 bases. The tail of the sequence fits TRBJ2-7 better, so the J call may be wrong. CDR3 length equals 14 residues. The V gene's germline CDR1 is SGHNT and CDR2 YYREEE (reference sequence). CDR3 region: CASKSDSPSYEQYF. CDR3 in DNA: TGTGCCAGCAAATCGGACAGTCCCTCCTACGAGCAGTACTTC.

This rearrangement joins TRBV4-3 to TRBJ2-1; no firm D call. From germline, CDR1 is LGHNA and CDR2 YSLEER. V lost 0 bases to trimming and J lost 3 bases, with 12 bases between them. The CDR3 has 16 residues. The CDR3 is CASSQEALGNYNEQFF. The CDR3 DNA follows: TGCGCCAGCAGCCAAGAGGCCCTAGGAAACTACAATGAGCAGTTCTTC.

The chain uses TRBV11-2 and TRBJ2-7, with D unclear. The CDR3 loop spans 13 amino acids. The germline V gene has CDR1 SGHAT and CDR2 FQNNGV. V lost 0 bases and J lost 7, with 10 bases in between. CDR3 amino acids: CASSLEFAGEQYF. The CDR3 DNA reads as TGTGCCAGCAGCTTAGAGTTCGCCGGGGAGCAGTACTTC.

V gene TRBV15 combines with J gene TRBJ2-2; D gene unclear. The ends were cut back, 0 bases at V and 3 bases at J, with 17 bases in the middle. The CDR3 is 18 residues long. CDR1 is LNHNV, CDR2 YYDKDF, per germline (reference sequence). The CDR3 DNA follows: TGTGCCACCAGCAGAGATTACGCCCACCGGTCCCACACCGGGGAGCTGTTTTTT. It encodes CATSRDYAHRSHTGELFF.

The chain joins TRBV27 to TRBJ1-2; a weak D match, TRBD1 (6 bases). CDR1 is MNHEY and CDR2 is SMNVEV in the germline V gene (reference sequence). The V end was cut by 5 bases, the J end by 2 bases, with 12 bases between. The CDR3 is 14 amino acids. CDR3 DNA sequence: TGTGCCAGCAGTGGGCTTCAGGGGAACTATGGCTACACCTTC. Amino acid sequence: CASSGLQGNYGYTF.

This chain joins TRBV2 and TRBJ1-5, with 7 bases matching TRBD1. Germline V gene sequence: CDR1 SNHLY, CDR2 FYNNEI. V was clipped by 6 bases and J by 4 bases; unmatched bases: 6. The CDR3 contains 14 residues. CDR3: CASSLGQLNQPQHF. The DNA for the CDR3 is TGTGCCAGCAGCCTGGGACAGCTAAATCAGCCCCAGCATTTT.

As for this clone: Other DNA sequences in this sample translate to the same CDR3. The J gene is TRBJ2-7, the V gene TRBV6-5; possibly TRBD2 for D (5 bases). The CDR3 runs 14 residues. V was clipped by 0 bases and J by 5 bases, with 11 bases between them. Looked up from germline, CDR1 is MNHEY and CDR2 is SVGAGI. CDR3 DNA: TGTGCCAGCAGTTACTCTCGAGGGAACCACGAGCAGTACTTC. It codes for CASSYSRGNHEQYF.

V and J are TRBV7-2 and TRBJ1-1; D uncertain. Per the germline V gene, CDR1 is SGHTA and CDR2 is FQGNSA. V was trimmed by 0 bases and J by 7 bases, leaving 12 bases between them. There are 14 residues in the CDR3. CDR3 coding DNA: TGTGCCAGCAGCTTAGCCAGGAACTTCAATGAAGCTTTCTTT. It encodes CASSLARNFNEAFF.

The chain is built from TRBV19 and TRBJ1-2; D not certain. The CDR3 loop spans 12 amino acids. The V end was cut by 6 bases, the J end by 6 bases, with 11 bases between. The V gene's germline CDR1 is LNHDA and CDR2 SQIVND (reference sequence). The CDR3 region is CASSPGWDGYTF. The CDR3, as DNA: TGTGCCAGTAGCCCGGGTTGGGATGGCTACACCTTC.

Concerning this clone itself: Mismatch with germline at one junction end may stem from a read error. This chain joins TRBV9 and TRBJ2-2, with 12 bases aligning to TRBD1. CDR1 is SGDLS and CDR2 is YYNGEE in the germline V gene. The CDR3 is made up of 19 amino acids. The CDR3 reads CASGPPSWGQGANTGELFF. The CDR3 coding sequence is TGTGCCAGCGGTCCTCCTTCATGGGGACAGGGGGCGAATACCGGGGAGCTGTTTTTT. Using reference TRBV9 and TRBJ2-2 for the parts outside the CDR3, the full variable domain is DSGVTQTPKHLITATGQRVTLRCSPRSGDLSVYWYQQSLDQGLQFLIQYYNGEERAKGNILERFSAQQFPDLHSELNLSSLELGDSALYFCASGPPSWGQGANTGELFFGEGSRLTVL.

The chain employs TRBV7-2 and TRBJ1-2; the D is unclear. Germline-derived CDR1 and CDR2 are SGHTA and FQGNSA. With 2 bases removed from V and 1 base from J, the gap between germline ends came to 14 bases. The CDR3 is 16 residues long. CDR3 nucleotide sequence: TGTGCCAGCAGCTTAATTCGCGGCGGAGGTAACTATGGCTACACCTTC. It codes for CASSLIRGGGNYGYTF.

In the case of this clone: The sample carries other DNA sequences with the same CDR3. The chain uses TRBV4-3 and TRBJ2-7, with TRBD1 matching 10 bases. This CDR3 is built from 15 residues. Unmatched junction bases numbered 2, after V lost 1 base and J lost 2 bases. In germline, CDR1 is LGHNA, CDR2 YSLEER. The CDR3 nucleotides read TGCGCCAGCAGCCAAGGGGACAGGGGAACCTACGAGCAGTACTTC. It yields the protein CASSQGDRGTYEQYF.

The chain recombines TRBV9 with TRBJ2-3, with TRBD2 matching 9 bases. Germline trimming cut 0 bases from V and 4 bases from J; bases unmatched to any gene: 3. The germline gives CDR1 SGDLS, CDR2 YYNGEE. This CDR3 is 15 amino acids long. In DNA, the CDR3 is TGTGCCAGCAGCGTAGGCGGGGGGGCGGCAGATACGCAGTATTTT. This translates into CASSVGGGAADTQYF.

The gene calls are TRBV4-2 and TRBJ2-5; D remains ambiguous. Germline loops: CDR1 LGHNA, CDR2 YNFKEQ. This CDR3 is built from 12 residues. Trimming left V 0 bases short and J 4 bases short, with 3 bases between. CDR3 residues: CASSQDRETQYF. As DNA, the CDR3 is TGTGCCAGCAGCCAAGATCGAGAGACCCAGTACTTC.

In this sample, this clone turned up a few times. This chain joins TRBV10-2 and TRBJ1-5; D gene uncertain. Trimming took 0 bases from V and 2 from J, leaving 11 bases between them. CDR3 length: 16 residues. Per the germline V gene, CDR1 is WSHSY and CDR2 is SAAADI. The CDR3 loop reads CASSESIKRGNQPQHF. The DNA of the CDR3 is TGCGCCAGCAGTGAGTCGATAAAGCGGGGCAATCAGCCCCAGCATTTT.

The CDR3 DNA reads as TGTGCCAGCAGCTTAGTTTACAGGTCCGACTATGGCTACACCTTC. This encodes CASSLVYRSDYGYTF. The V and J genes are TRBV7-9 and TRBJ1-2; the D gene is possibly TRBD1 (5 bases). CDR3 length equals 15 residues. From germline, CDR1 is SEHNR and CDR2 FQNEAQ (reference sequence). Trimming took 1 base from V and 3 from J, leaving 12 bases between them. Variable domain in full (rest from reference TRBV7-9 and TRBJ1-2): DTGVSQNPRHKITKRGQNVTFRCDPISEHNRLYWYRQTLGQGPEFLTYFQNEAQLEKSRLLSDRFSAERPKGSFSTLEIQRTEQGDSAMYLCASSLVYRSDYGYTFGSGTRLTVV.

CDR3 DNA: TGTGCCAGCAGCTTAGTTGGACAGGGGAACACTGAAGCTTTCTTT. Translation gives CASSLVGQGNTEAFF. The chain couples TRBV7-9 to TRBJ1-1, with 8 positions matching TRBD1. Trimming took 1 base from V and 1 from J; bases not matched to a gene: 2. The CDR3 is 15 residues long. The germline CDR1 and CDR2 sequences are SEHNR and FQNEAQ (reference sequence).

The chain carries TRBV5-1 and TRBJ2-7; 7 bases fit TRBD1. Germline CDR1 reads SGHRS; CDR2 reads YFSETQ. This CDR3 contains 16 residues. Trimming cost V 3 bases and J 2 bases; bases outside gene matches: 11. The CDR3 DNA is TGCGCCAGCAGCTCATCCACCAACAGGGGCACCTACGAGCAGTACTTC. Translation: CASSSSTNRGTYEQYF.

This chain links TRBV6-5 with TRBJ1-3; TRBD1 agrees at 7 bases. CDR1 and CDR2 from the germline V gene are MNHEY and SVGAGI. The ends lost 7 bases at V and 4 bases at J; junction bases unmatched: 4. This CDR3 contains 13 residues. In nucleotides, the CDR3 is TGTGCCAGCAAGACAGGGATAGGAAACACCATATATTTT. Amino acid sequence: CASKTGIGNTIYF.